A single sample gave rise to the 18 T cell receptor beta chains below, sequenced in a study of cytomegalovirus exposure and HLA in healthy donors. This PCR relied on a set of 60 Vbeta primers and 13 Jbeta primers. TCRdb keeps only in-frame clones here, not all; method: immunoSEQ multiplex PCR. Here the sample spans approximately 160,000 clones, around three quarters being singletons. The sequencing sample was made of PBMCs. All receptors derive from a woman aged 50 to 60 in good health and CMV-seropositive.

The V gene is TRBV11-2, the J gene TRBJ2-1, with D possibly matching TRBD1 (6 bases). Germline V lookup: CDR1 SGHAT, CDR2 FQNNGV. With 6 bases removed from V and 0 bases from J, the gap between germline ends came to 15 bases. This CDR3 has 16 amino acids. The CDR3 loop reads CASRPGQLLSYNEQFF. The DNA for the CDR3 is TGTGCCAGCAGACCTGGACAGTTACTCTCCTACAATGAGCAGTTCTTC.

V and J are TRBV18 and TRBJ2-1; D is uncertain. CDR1 is KGHSH, CDR2 LQKENI, per germline. The V end lost 3 bases, the J end lost 6 bases, and 12 bases lay between the germline ends. The CDR3 runs to 14 residues. In nucleotides, the CDR3 is TGTGCCAGCTCACCTCGGCAGCCGGGCAATGAGCAGTTCTTC. Translation gives CASSPRQPGNEQFF.

The chain couples TRBV6-6 to TRBJ1-1, with D possibly TRBD1 on 6 matching bases. CDR3 length: 14 amino acids. The V gene lost 4 bases and the J gene lost 5 bases, with 14 bases spanning the gap. In germline, CDR1 is MNHNY, CDR2 SVGAGI (reference sequence). CDR3 sequence reads: CASSLRGAVTEAFF. CDR3 nucleotide sequence: TGTGCCAGCAGTTTACGGGGGGCGGTGACTGAAGCTTTCTTT.

The chain recombines TRBV29-1 with TRBJ2-3; maybe TRBD2 (6 bases). This CDR3 has 14 amino acids. Germline assignment: CDR1 SQVTM and CDR2 ANQGSEA. V shed 5 bases and J shed 0 bases, with 12 bases lying between them. The CDR3 nucleotides read TGCAGCGTTTTCGTGCGGGAAAGCACAGATACGCAGTATTTT. It specifies CSVFVRESTDTQYF.

This chain links TRBV7-9 with TRBJ2-5; D uncertain. The CDR3 is 14 amino acids. The germline V gene has CDR1 SEHNR and CDR2 FQNEAQ (reference sequence). Deletions cut 1 base from V and 1 base from J, with 7 bases between. The CDR3 DNA is TGTGCCAGCAGCTTAGGAACGGTCCAAGAGACCCAGTACTTC. Its translation is CASSLGTVQETQYF.

The chain joins TRBV27 to TRBJ1-4; tentatively, D is TRBD1 (5 bases). The CDR3 contains 16 residues. V was shortened by 5 bases and J by 0 bases, with 13 bases between the two germline ends. Germline assignment: CDR1 MNHEY and CDR2 SMNVEV (reference sequence). CDR3 sequence (DNA): TGTGCCAGCAGTGTGTTCCCGACAGCAACTAATGAAAAACTGTTTTTT. This gives the protein CASSVFPTATNEKLFF.

The J gene is TRBJ2-7, the V gene TRBV18, with 10 bases identical to TRBD2. The CDR3 is 19 residues long. The germline gives CDR1 KGHSH, CDR2 LQKENI. V lost 3 bases, J lost 3 bases, and 17 bases stayed unmatched. CDR3 loop: CASSPLGGFSGRPNYEQYF. The DNA for the CDR3 is TGTGCCAGCTCACCCCTGGGGGGGTTTAGCGGGAGGCCCAACTACGAGCAGTACTTC.

The V gene is TRBV18, the J gene TRBJ1-2; tentative D call: TRBD1 (5 bases). Germline V gives CDR1 KGHSH, CDR2 LQKENI. The CDR3 loop spans 14 amino acids. The V and J ends lost 0 bases and 7 bases respectively, with 12 bases between them. The CDR3 nucleotides read TGTGCCAGCTCACCACCTGATGGGGCAGGTGGCTACACCTTC. Amino acid sequence: CASSPPDGAGGYTF.

The CDR3 DNA is TGTGCCAGCCACACTCCAGGGGAACGCCTACTTGAAGCTTTCTTT. This gives the protein CASHTPGERLLEAFF. The chain is built from TRBV28 and TRBJ1-1; TRBD1 is a possible D gene (6 bases). The CDR3 contains 15 residues. V shed 8 bases and J shed 7 bases, with 23 bases lying between them. The germline gives CDR1 MDHEN, CDR2 SYDVKM.

This clone was found once. This chain links TRBV7-2 with TRBJ2-7; 8 nucleotides align to TRBD2. J was trimmed by 7 bases and V by 7 bases; bases with no gene match: 12. Germline CDR1 and CDR2: SGHTA and FQGNSA. The CDR3 is 14 amino acids. CDR3 residues: CASTAGGLVGEQYF. Written as DNA, the CDR3 is TGTGCCAGCACCGCGGGAGGCCTGGTGGGGGAGCAGTACTTC. Based on the CDR3 plus reference TRBV7-2 and TRBJ2-7, the full variable domain is GAGVSQSPSNKVTEKGKDVELRCDPISGHTALYWYRQSLGQGLEFLIYFQGNSAPDKSGLPSDRFSAERTGGSVSTLTIQRTQQEDSAVYLCASTAGGLVGEQYFGPGTRLTVT.

This rearrangement joins TRBV19 to TRBJ2-1; 10 bases fit TRBD2. The length of the CDR3 is 19 residues. Germline V gene lookup returns CDR1 LNHDA and CDR2 SQIVND (reference sequence). V shed 2 bases, J shed 9 bases, and the junction held 19 bases outside the gene matches. The CDR3 protein is CASSIRTARLAGEGGEQFF. CDR3 nucleotide sequence: TGTGCCAGTAGTATAAGGACTGCTCGGCTAGCGGGAGAAGGGGGTGAGCAGTTCTTC.

V is TRBV28 and J is TRBJ2-1, with TRBD1 matching 7 bases. After removal of 5 bases from V and 5 bases from J, the junction contained 6 bases not matched to a gene. CDR3 length: 14 amino acids. The germline V gene has CDR1 MDHEN and CDR2 SYDVKM. CDR3 bases: TGTGCCAGCAGTCCGATTACAGGGGACAATGAGCAGTTCTTC. This sequence encodes CASSPITGDNEQFF. Full variable domain (outside the CDR3, taken from reference TRBV28 and TRBJ2-1): DVKVTQSSRYLVKRTGEKVFLECVQDMDHENMFWYRQDPGLGLRLIYFSYDVKMKEKGDIPEGYSVSREKKERFSLILESASTNQTSMYLCASSPITGDNEQFFGPGTRLTVL.

As concerns this clone: Other DNA sequences within the sample encode an identical CDR3. The genes are TRBV9 and TRBJ1-1, with unresolved D. Germline V gives CDR1 SGDLS, CDR2 YYNGEE. Trimming removed 0 bases from V and 1 base from J, with 4 bases in between. The CDR3 sequence is 13 residues long. The CDR3 coding sequence is TGTGCCAGCAGCGTAGATCGGAACACTGAAGCTTTCTTT. Protein product: CASSVDRNTEAFF.

V usage is TRBV28 and J usage is TRBJ1-2, with 12 bases matching TRBD1. Germline V gene lookup returns CDR1 MDHEN and CDR2 SYDVKM. The CDR3 contains 17 residues. V gave up 5 bases and J gave up 7 bases; unmatched junction bases: 14. CDR3 DNA: TGTGCCAGCAGTACCCCCTCTCCGGGACAGGGGGCTGGTGGCTACACCTTC. Protein: CASSTPSPGQGAGGYTF.

In DNA form, the CDR3 reads TGTGCCAGCAGCCTGGACAGCAACACTGAAGCTTTCTTT. Its translation: CASSLDSNTEAFF. This rearrangement joins TRBV9 to TRBJ1-1; D possibly corresponds to TRBD1 (6 bases). Germline CDR1 is SGDLS and CDR2 is YYNGEE. The ends were cut back, 4 bases at V and 2 bases at J, with 9 bases in the middle. CDR3 length equals 13 residues.

This rearrangement joins TRBV6-6 to TRBJ1-5; no clear D gene. V lost 8 bases and J lost 0, with 5 bases in between. Looked up from germline, CDR1 is MNHNY and CDR2 is SVGAGI (reference sequence). The CDR3 contains 12 residues. In nucleotides, the CDR3 is TGTGCCAGCCGAGATAGCAATCAGCCCCAGCATTTT. The encoded protein is CASRDSNQPQHF.

This clone has only one observation. The rearrangement joins TRBV6-1 to TRBJ2-7; 8 nucleotides match TRBD1. Germline V CDR1 and CDR2: MNHNS, SASEGT. Germline trimming cut 7 bases from V and 3 bases from J; bases unmatched to any gene: 5. The CDR3 covers 13 residues. This CDR3 is CASNGDRGYEQYF. The CDR3 region has the DNA TGTGCCAGCAATGGAGACAGGGGCTACGAGCAGTACTTC.

This clone was counted once. J is TRBJ1-1 and V is TRBV14; 8 bases map to TRBD1. The junction had 2 bases not matched to a gene; V was cut back by 6 bases and J by 2 bases. CDR1 is SGHDN, CDR2 FVKESK, per germline. This CDR3 has 13 amino acids. The CDR3 region is CASRGQGNTEAFF. CDR3 coding DNA: TGTGCCAGCAGAGGACAGGGCAACACTGAAGCTTTCTTT.